These T cell receptor beta chains were read from a single sample in a study of beta chain features in type 1 diabetes. Some clones are missing from TCRdb's copy, which holds only in-frame ones; the method was immunoSEQ multiplex PCR. There are a few hundred thousand clones in the sample; about 14% occur only once, and about 0.018% lies in the top ten. Input material: naive CD4+ T cells from blood. Receptor source: a woman between 18 and 30 years old in good health. Each CDR3 is given with its conserved first and last residue. A D gene is named only where the DNA matches it firmly. The size of a clone is reported for some rows only, either as once, few or many, or as a class for expanded clones.

v_gene	j_gene	d_gene	abundance	CDR3nt	CDR3aa
TRBV11-3	TRBJ2-7	.	few	TGTGCCAGCAGCTCAAACCGGGGGGCCGGGATTGAGTACGAGCAGTACTTC	CASSSNRGAGIEYEQYF
TRBV30	TRBJ1-2	TRBD1	.	TGTGCCTGGGTGGGACAGGGAGACCCCTATGGCTACACCTTC	CAWVGQGDPYGYTF
TRBV10-3	TRBJ2-5	.	few	TGTGCCATCCAGACTAGAGGTGGACAAGAGACCCAGTACTTC	CAIQTRGGQETQYF
TRBV28	TRBJ2-5	TRBD1	few	TGTGCCAGCAGAGACAGGGTCCAAGAGACCCAGTACTTC	CASRDRVQETQYF
TRBV19	TRBJ2-7	.	.	TGTGCCAGTAGCGAATCCCACAGTGTGGGGCTCTCCTACGAGCAGTACTTC	CASSESHSVGLSYEQYF
TRBV4-1	TRBJ2-2	TRBD2	few	TGCGCCAGCAGCCATCGGGGACTAGCGTCCAGGGGGACCGGGGAGCTGTTTTTT	CASSHRGLASRGTGELFF
TRBV4-2	TRBJ2-1	TRBD2	.	TGTGCCAGCAGCCAAGAAGGACTAGGGCAGTTCTTC	CASSQEGLGQFF
TRBV29-1	TRBJ1-1	TRBD1	few	TGCAGCGGGGGGGGACAGGGTACTGAAGCTTTCTTT	CSGGGQGTEAFF
TRBV14	TRBJ2-6	.	.	TGTGCCAGCAGCCCCCGGAGGGGGACTACTGGGGCCAACGTCCTGACTTTC	CASSPRRGTTGANVLTF
TRBV6-5	TRBJ2-5	.	.	TGTGCCAGCAGTTACTCTCAGGGCCGCCTGGTAACGACCCAGTACTTC	CASSYSQGRLVTTQYF
TRBV2	TRBJ2-5	.	.	TGTGCCAGCAGCGCGGAGACGACGGTGCAAGAGACCCAGTACTTC	CASSAETTVQETQYF
TRBV30	TRBJ1-1	TRBD1	few	TGTGCCTGGAGTGTGGGACAGTTCTACACTGAAGCTTTCTTT	CAWSVGQFYTEAFF
TRBV6-5	TRBJ2-3	.	.	TGTGCCAGCATATCGGGAGTGGAGCGTACGCAGTATTTT	CASISGVERTQYF
TRBV6-5	TRBJ2-7	TRBD1	few	TGTGCCATCAGTGGACAGGGGGCGGGGGAGCAGTACTTC	CAISGQGAGEQYF
TRBV30	TRBJ2-3	TRBD2	.	TGTGCCTGGAGTCCAAGGACTAGCGGGACAGATACGCAGTATTTT	CAWSPRTSGTDTQYF
TRBV28	TRBJ2-7	TRBD2	few	TGTGCCAGCAGTTTAACTAGCGGGAGGTACGAGCAGTACTTC	CASSLTSGRYEQYF
TRBV18	TRBJ1-2	TRBD1	few	TGTGCCAGCTCCCTGACAGGGCAGAGTGGCTACACCTTC	CASSLTGQSGYTF
TRBV30	TRBJ1-2	.	few	TGTGCCTGGAGGAAGGACAGCGCTCTTGCGGGCTACACCTTC	CAWRKDSALAGYTF
TRBV30	TRBJ2-2	.	few	TGTGCCTGGAGTGCGTATACGCGCACCGGGGAGCTGTTTTTT	CAWSAYTRTGELFF
TRBV19	TRBJ2-1	.	.	TGTGCCAGTAGGATTAGACAGACAGCTTCAAATGAGCAGTTCTTC	CASRIRQTASNEQFF
TRBV5-6	TRBJ2-3	TRBD2	few	TGTGCCAGCAGCTTGGGGGTAGCGGGGGAGATGCATACGCAGTATTTT	CASSLGVAGEMHTQYF
TRBV30	TRBJ2-1	TRBD2	.	TGTGCCTGGAGGGGACTAGCGGGTACCCATGACTCCTACAATGAGCAGTTCTTC	CAWRGLAGTHDSYNEQFF
TRBV7-2	TRBJ2-7	TRBD2	.	TGTGCCAGCAGCTCCTCGAGGTGGGTAGCGGGAGAGGATCCCCACGAGCAGTACTTC	CASSSSRWVAGEDPHEQYF
TRBV7-9	TRBJ1-1	.	.	TGTGCCAGCAGCTCTACAGGGAACACTGAAGCTTTCTTT	CASSSTGNTEAFF
TRBV7-9	TRBJ1-1	.	.	TGTGCCAGCAGCTTAACAGGCGGAGAAGCTTTCTTT	CASSLTGGEAFF
TRBV7-9	TRBJ2-1	TRBD2	.	TGTGCCAGCAGCATGGGACTAGCGGGAGTATTTGAGCAGTTCTTC	CASSMGLAGVFEQFF
TRBV9	TRBJ1-4	TRBD1	few	TGTGCCAGCAGCGGGGGACAGACCGCAACTAATGAAAAACTGTTTTTT	CASSGGQTATNEKLFF
TRBV14	TRBJ2-3	TRBD2	few	TGTGCCAGCAGCCAAGAAGGGGCACTAGCGGTCACAGATACGCAGTATTTT	CASSQEGALAVTDTQYF
TRBV7-9	TRBJ2-2	.	few	TGTGCCAGCAGCCGAGGACAGCAGCTAAACACCGGGGAGCTGTTTTTT	CASSRGQQLNTGELFF
TRBV5-1	TRBJ2-7	TRBD2	.	TGCGCCAGCAGCTTGGGGTTTGTAGCGGGAATGTACGAGCAGTACTTC	CASSLGFVAGMYEQYF
TRBV29-1	TRBJ2-6	.	few	TGCAGCGTTTTGGAGGATTTCCTCTCTGGGGCCAACGTCCTGACTTTC	CSVLEDFLSGANVLTF
TRBV4-3	TRBJ2-7	TRBD1	.	TGCGCCAGCAGCCGAGAGGACAGGGGCTCCTACGAGCAGTACTTC	CASSREDRGSYEQYF
TRBV29-1	TRBJ2-7	.	few	TGCAGCGTTGGTACCATGGGGGCTAGCGGTGCCTACGAGCAGTACTTC	CSVGTMGASGAYEQYF
TRBV29-1	TRBJ1-1	.	.	TGCAGCGCCGGACGGACTTCGACTGAAGCTTTCTTT	CSAGRTSTEAFF
TRBV4-1	TRBJ2-1	TRBD2	.	TGCGCCAGCAGCCAAGACCCGACTAGCGGCTACAATGAGCAGTTCTTC	CASSQDPTSGYNEQFF
TRBV30	TRBJ2-5	TRBD2	few	TGTGCCTGGAGGAGTAGCGGGATGGAGACCCAGTACTTC	CAWRSSGMETQYF
TRBV28	TRBJ2-7	TRBD1	few	TGTGCCAGCAGCCCAGGACAGGCGGGGCAGTACTTC	CASSPGQAGQYF
TRBV30	TRBJ1-4	.	.	TGTGCCTGGACGGGACTCAAAACGGGAAAACTGTTTTTT	CAWTGLKTGKLFF
TRBV6-5	TRBJ1-1	.	few	TGTGCCAGCAGTCGTGGGGGGGGAAACACTGAAGCTTTCTTT	CASSRGGGNTEAFF
TRBV29-1	TRBJ1-4	.	.	TGCAGCGTTCGGAGCAGTAATGAAAAACTGTTTTTT	CSVRSSNEKLFF
TRBV10-3	TRBJ1-5	.	.	TGTGCCATCAGTGAAGTCGGGGCGGGACAGCCCCAGCATTTT	CAISEVGAGQPQHF
TRBV9	TRBJ2-2	TRBD2	.	TGTGCCAGCAGCGTAGGTGCTAGCGGGAACACCGGGGAGCTGTTTTTT	CASSVGASGNTGELFF
TRBV9	TRBJ2-1	.	.	TGTGCCAGCAGCCCGCGGGACAGATCCTACAATGAGCAGTTCTTC	CASSPRDRSYNEQFF
TRBV29-1	TRBJ2-7	TRBD2	.	TGCAGCGTTGAAGATCTAGCGGGAAGCTCCTACGAGCAGTACTTC	CSVEDLAGSSYEQYF
TRBV18	TRBJ1-5	TRBD1	.	TGTGCCAGCTCAGAGGGGGCTGGCAATCAGCCCCAGCATTTT	CASSEGAGNQPQHF
TRBV7-9	TRBJ1-2	.	.	TGTGCCAGCAGCCCCCCAGGAAAGGTCGGGGGGCGGAATGGCTACACCTTC	CASSPPGKVGGRNGYTF
TRBV5-1	TRBJ1-2	TRBD1	.	TGCGCCAGCAGCTTGGGAGACAGGGAATATGGCTACACCTTC	CASSLGDREYGYTF
TRBV7-9	TRBJ2-5	TRBD1	.	TGTGCCAGCAGCTTAGCCCTGGACAGGGAAGAGACCCAGTACTTC	CASSLALDREETQYF
TRBV11-2	TRBJ2-1	TRBD1	.	TGTGCCAGCAGCTTAGGAGGACAGGGTGAGCAGTTCTTC	CASSLGGQGEQFF
TRBV27	TRBJ1-2	TRBD1	.	TGTGCCAGCAGTCCCGTCGGACAGGGCTTCTATGGCTACACCTTC	CASSPVGQGFYGYTF
TRBV5-4	TRBJ2-1	.	few	TGTGCCAGCAGCTTGTGGAGCTACAATGAGCAGTTCTTC	CASSLWSYNEQFF
TRBV9	TRBJ2-7	.	few	TGTGCCAGCAGCGCAAAAGGGGTCGGGAGAGCCAACGAGCAGTACTTC	CASSAKGVGRANEQYF
TRBV30	TRBJ2-1	TRBD2	few	TGTGCCTGGAGTCATCTAGCGGGAGTAGGGAATGAGCAGTTCTTC	CAWSHLAGVGNEQFF
TRBV19	TRBJ2-7	TRBD2	few	TGTGCCAGTAGTATAGGAAACGGGAGGCTAAACGAGCAGTACTTC	CASSIGNGRLNEQYF
TRBV30	TRBJ1-1	.	.	TGTGCCTCTCTAAGACAAAGCATGAACACTGAAGCTTTCTTT	CASLRQSMNTEAFF